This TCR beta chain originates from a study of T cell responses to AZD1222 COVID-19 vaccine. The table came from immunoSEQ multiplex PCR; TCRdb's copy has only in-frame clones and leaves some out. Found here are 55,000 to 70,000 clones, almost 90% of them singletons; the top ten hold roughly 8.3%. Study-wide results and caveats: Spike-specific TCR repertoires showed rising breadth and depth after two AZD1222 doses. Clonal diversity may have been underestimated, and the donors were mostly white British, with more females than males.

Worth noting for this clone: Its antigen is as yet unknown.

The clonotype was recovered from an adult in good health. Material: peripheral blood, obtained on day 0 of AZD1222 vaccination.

CDR3 amino acids: CASSPWTARNTIYF. The CDR3 DNA reads as TGTGCCAGCAGCCCGTGGACAGCCAGAAACACCATATATTTT. The chain uses TRBV7-8 and TRBJ1-3; a possible D gene is TRBD1 (6 bases). Germline assignment: CDR1 SGHVS and CDR2 FQNEAQ. The CDR3 extends over 14 amino acids. Trimming removed 5 bases from V and 5 bases from J, with 13 bases in between.